One sample yielded the 10 T cell receptor beta chains listed below, sequenced in a study of T cell responses to AZD1222 COVID-19 vaccine. Clones were read by immunoSEQ multiplex PCR, and TCRdb kept only the in-frame ones, dropping some. The sample consists of about 94,000 clones, roughly 90% of them appearing once. The input for sequencing was peripheral blood, taken 28 days after the second AZD1222 dose. These receptors were obtained from an adult who received the AZD1222 COVID-19 vaccine.

This rearrangement joins TRBV7-2 to TRBJ2-1; 8 bases fit TRBD2. Germline values: CDR1 SGHTA, CDR2 FQGNSA. CDR3 size: 14 residues. V shed 1 base, J shed 5 bases, and the junction held 1 base outside the gene matches. CDR3 nucleotides: TGTGCCAGCAGCTTAGGACTAGCGAACAATGAGCAGTTCTTC. It codes for CASSLGLANNEQFF.

The genes are TRBV5-1 and TRBJ1-1; no definite D call. Per germline, CDR1 SGHRS and CDR2 YFSETQ. V was shortened by 4 bases and J by 0 bases, with 7 bases between the two germline ends. The CDR3 is 13 amino acids. The CDR3 DNA follows: TGCGCCAGCAGCCCACTCATGAACACTGAAGCTTTCTTT. As protein: CASSPLMNTEAFF.

This clone was found a few times. This chain joins TRBV11-2 and TRBJ1-2, with 7 bases that match TRBD1. V gave up 0 bases and J gave up 8 bases; unmatched junction bases: 6. The germline V gene has CDR1 SGHAT and CDR2 FQNNGV. CDR3 size: 14 residues. This chain's CDR3 is CASSLDQRQGGYTF. DNA for the CDR3: TGTGCCAGCAGCTTAGATCAGAGACAGGGAGGCTACACCTTC.

The chain is built from TRBV5-6 and TRBJ2-7; unclear D gene. V lost 4 bases and J 7 bases, leaving 18 bases between the germline ends. The germline CDR1 and CDR2 sequences are SGHDT and YYEEEE. The CDR3 is made up of 14 amino acids. CDR3 in DNA: TGTGCCAGCAGCGCCTACGAAGGCGAGTGGGAGCAGTACTTC. It specifies CASSAYEGEWEQYF.

The chain carries TRBV29-1 and TRBJ1-1; a possible D gene is TRBD1 (5 bases). Trimming removed 7 bases from V and 0 bases from J, with 9 bases in between. This CDR3 has 12 residues. Germline CDR1 and CDR2: SQVTM and ANQGSEA. This CDR3 is CSGRQMNTEAFF. In DNA, the CDR3 is TGCAGCGGGCGACAGATGAACACTGAAGCTTTCTTT. The whole variable domain, remainder taken from reference TRBV29-1 and TRBJ1-1, is SAVISQKPSRDICQRGTSLTIQCQVDSQVTMMFWYRQQPGQSLTLIATANQGSEATYESGFVIDKFPISRPNLTFSTLTVSNMSPEDSSIYLCSGRQMNTEAFFGQGTRLTVV.

This clone was counted between two and nine times. The genes are TRBV12-3 or TRBV12-4 and TRBJ1-4; unclear D gene. The CDR3 runs 13 residues. The V gene lost 6 bases and the J gene lost 10 bases, with 15 bases spanning the gap. Here the CDR3 reads CASRIVEWGKLFF. The CDR3 DNA reads TGTGCCAGCAGAATCGTCGAGTGGGGAAAACTGTTTTTT.

V is TRBV2 and J is TRBJ1-2; unclear D gene. Germline V gene sequence: CDR1 SNHLY, CDR2 FYNNEI. This CDR3 is built from 12 residues. Trimming took 6 bases from V and 3 from J, leaving 8 bases between them. CDR3 region: CASSPGDYGYTF. CDR3 coding DNA: TGTGCCAGCAGCCCGGGAGACTATGGCTACACCTTC.

The table lists this clone with a count of one. This rearrangement joins TRBV19 to TRBJ1-5, with D perhaps matching TRBD1 (5 bases). This CDR3 is built from 15 residues. Trimming left V 3 bases short and J 3 bases short, with 12 bases between. The germline gives CDR1 LNHDA, CDR2 SQIVND (reference sequence). The CDR3 nucleotides are TGTGCCAGTAGTATGACTCGACAGTTCAATCAGCCCCAGCATTTT. Amino acid sequence: CASSMTRQFNQPQHF.

The rearrangement uses TRBV10-3 and TRBJ1-2, with D possibly being TRBD1 (6 bases). Germline V gene sequence: CDR1 ENHRY, CDR2 SYGVKD. V shed 4 bases and J shed 4 bases, with 22 bases lying between them. The CDR3 extends over 17 amino acids. The CDR3, as DNA: TGTGCCATCAGTGGTCAGGGGAGAGCCGGGGAGAGCTATGGCTACACCTTC. It codes for CAISGQGRAGESYGYTF.

The V call is TRBV7-2, the J call TRBJ2-2, with 9 bases identical to TRBD2. The CDR3 consists of 15 residues. Trimming took 5 bases from V and 3 from J; bases not matched to a gene: 4. From germline, CDR1 is SGHTA and CDR2 FQGNSA. Written as DNA, the CDR3 is TGTGCCAGCAGCCTGGGACTAGCCTACACCGGGGAGCTGTTTTTT. This sequence encodes CASSLGLAYTGELFF.